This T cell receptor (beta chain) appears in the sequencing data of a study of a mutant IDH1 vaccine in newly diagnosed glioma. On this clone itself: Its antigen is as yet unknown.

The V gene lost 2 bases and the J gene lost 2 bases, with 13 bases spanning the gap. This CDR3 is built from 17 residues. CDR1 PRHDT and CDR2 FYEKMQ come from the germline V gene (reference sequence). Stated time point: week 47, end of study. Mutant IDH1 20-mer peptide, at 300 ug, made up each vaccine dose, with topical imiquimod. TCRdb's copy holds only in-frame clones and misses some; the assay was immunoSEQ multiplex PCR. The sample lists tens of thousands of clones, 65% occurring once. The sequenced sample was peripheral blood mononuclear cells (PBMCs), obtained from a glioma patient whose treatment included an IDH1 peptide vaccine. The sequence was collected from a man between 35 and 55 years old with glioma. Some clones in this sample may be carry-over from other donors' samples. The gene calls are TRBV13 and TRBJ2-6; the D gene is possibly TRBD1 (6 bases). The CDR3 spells CASSLFPGDAGANVLTF. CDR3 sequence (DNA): TGTGCCAGCAGCTTATTTCCAGGGGATGCTGGGGCCAACGTCCTGACTTTC.